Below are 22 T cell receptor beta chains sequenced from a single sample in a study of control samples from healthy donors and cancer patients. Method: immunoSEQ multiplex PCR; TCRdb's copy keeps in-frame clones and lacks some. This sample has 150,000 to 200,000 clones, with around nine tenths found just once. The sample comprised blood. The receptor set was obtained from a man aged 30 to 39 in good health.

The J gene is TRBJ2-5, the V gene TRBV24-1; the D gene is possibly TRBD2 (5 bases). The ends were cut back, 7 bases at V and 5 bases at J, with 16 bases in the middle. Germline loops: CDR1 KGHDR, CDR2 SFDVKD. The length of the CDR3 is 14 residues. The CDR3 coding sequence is TGTGCCACCAGCCTTGGAGGAGAAAGGGAGACCCAGTACTTC. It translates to CATSLGGERETQYF.

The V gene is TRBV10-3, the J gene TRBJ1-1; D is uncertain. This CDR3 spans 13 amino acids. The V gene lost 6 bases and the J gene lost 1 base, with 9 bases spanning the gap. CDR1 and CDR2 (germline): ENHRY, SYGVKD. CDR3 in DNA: TGTGCCATCAGCGGATTGCCGAACACTGAAGCTTTCTTT. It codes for CAISGLPNTEAFF.

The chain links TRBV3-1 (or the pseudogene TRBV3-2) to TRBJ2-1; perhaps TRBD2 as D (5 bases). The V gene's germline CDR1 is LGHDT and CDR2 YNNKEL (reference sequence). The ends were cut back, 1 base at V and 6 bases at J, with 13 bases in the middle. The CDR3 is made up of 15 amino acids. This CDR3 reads CASSQGQAASNEQFF. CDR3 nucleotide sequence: TGTGCCAGCAGCCAAGGGCAAGCGGCGAGCAATGAGCAGTTCTTC.

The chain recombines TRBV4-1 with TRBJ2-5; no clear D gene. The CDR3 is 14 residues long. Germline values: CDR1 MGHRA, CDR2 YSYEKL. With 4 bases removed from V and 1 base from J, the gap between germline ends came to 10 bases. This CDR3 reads CASSPFPVQETQYF. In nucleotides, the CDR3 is TGCGCCAGCAGCCCCTTTCCAGTCCAAGAGACCCAGTACTTC.

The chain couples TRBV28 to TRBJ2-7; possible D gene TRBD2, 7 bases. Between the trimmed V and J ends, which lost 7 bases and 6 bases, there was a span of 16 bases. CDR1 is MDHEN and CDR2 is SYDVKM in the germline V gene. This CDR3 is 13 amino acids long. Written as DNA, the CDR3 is TGTGCCAGCACCCTGGGGGGGCTGGCCGAGCAGTACTTC. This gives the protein CASTLGGLAEQYF.

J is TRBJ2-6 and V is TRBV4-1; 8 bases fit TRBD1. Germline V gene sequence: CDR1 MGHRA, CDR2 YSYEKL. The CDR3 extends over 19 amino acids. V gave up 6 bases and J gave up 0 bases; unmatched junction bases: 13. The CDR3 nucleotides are TGCGCCAGCAGTTTAGATAACAGGGGGTCCTACTCTGGGGCCAACGTCCTGACTTTC. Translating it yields CASSLDNRGSYSGANVLTF.

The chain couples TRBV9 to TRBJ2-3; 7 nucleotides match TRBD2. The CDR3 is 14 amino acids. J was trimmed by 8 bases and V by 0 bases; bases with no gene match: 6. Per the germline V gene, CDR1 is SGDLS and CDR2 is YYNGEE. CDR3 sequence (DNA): TGTGCCAGCAGCGTAGTACAGCGGGGCAGTACGCAGTATTTT. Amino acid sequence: CASSVVQRGSTQYF.

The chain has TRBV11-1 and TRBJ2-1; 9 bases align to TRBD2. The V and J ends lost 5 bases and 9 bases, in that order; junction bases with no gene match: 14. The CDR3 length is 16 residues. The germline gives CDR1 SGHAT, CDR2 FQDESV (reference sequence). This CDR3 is CASSALLAGGFVEQFF. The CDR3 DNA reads TGTGCCAGCAGCGCCCTCCTGGCGGGGGGGTTTGTTGAGCAGTTCTTC.

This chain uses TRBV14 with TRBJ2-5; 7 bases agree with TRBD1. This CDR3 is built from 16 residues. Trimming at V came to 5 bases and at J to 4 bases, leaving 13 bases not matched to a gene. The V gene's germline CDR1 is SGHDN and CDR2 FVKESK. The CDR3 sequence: CASSKITGDPTETQYF. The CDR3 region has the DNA TGTGCCAGCAGCAAAATCACAGGGGACCCAACAGAGACCCAGTACTTC.

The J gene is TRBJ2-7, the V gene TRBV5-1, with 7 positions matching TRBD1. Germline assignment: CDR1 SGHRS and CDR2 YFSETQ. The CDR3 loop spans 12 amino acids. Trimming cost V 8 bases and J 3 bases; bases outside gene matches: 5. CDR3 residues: CASRQGDYEQYF. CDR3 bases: TGCGCCAGTCGACAGGGAGACTACGAGCAGTACTTC.

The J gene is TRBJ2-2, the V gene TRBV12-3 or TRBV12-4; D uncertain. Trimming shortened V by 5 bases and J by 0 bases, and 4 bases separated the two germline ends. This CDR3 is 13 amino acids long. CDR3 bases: TGTGCCAGCAGTGCCGCGAACACCGGGGAGCTGTTTTTT. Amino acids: CASSAANTGELFF.

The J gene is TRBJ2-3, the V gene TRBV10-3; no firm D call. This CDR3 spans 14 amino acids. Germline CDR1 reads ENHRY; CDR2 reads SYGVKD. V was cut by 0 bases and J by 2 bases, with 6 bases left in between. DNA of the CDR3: TGTGCCATCAGTGAGTCAAACCCCACAGATACGCAGTATTTT. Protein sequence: CAISESNPTDTQYF.

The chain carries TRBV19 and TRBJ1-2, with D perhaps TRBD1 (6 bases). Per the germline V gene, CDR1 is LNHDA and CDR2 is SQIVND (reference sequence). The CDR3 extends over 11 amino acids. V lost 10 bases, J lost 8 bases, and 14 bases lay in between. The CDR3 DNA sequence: TGTGCCACCGTAGACAGGTTGGGCTACACCTTC. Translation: CATVDRLGYTF.

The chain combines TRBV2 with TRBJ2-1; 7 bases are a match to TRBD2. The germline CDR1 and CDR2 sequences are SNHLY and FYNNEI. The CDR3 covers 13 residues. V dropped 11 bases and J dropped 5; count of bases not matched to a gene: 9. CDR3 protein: CAGGGRPNNEQFF. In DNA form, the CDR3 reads TGTGCCGGCGGGGGACGGCCTAACAATGAGCAGTTCTTC.

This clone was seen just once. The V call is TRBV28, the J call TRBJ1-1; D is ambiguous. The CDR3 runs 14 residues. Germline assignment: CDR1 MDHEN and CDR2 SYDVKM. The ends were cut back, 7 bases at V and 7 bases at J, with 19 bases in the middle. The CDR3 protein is CASTTTGIGFEAFF. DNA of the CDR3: TGTGCCAGCACCACCACCGGAATAGGGTTTGAAGCTTTCTTT.

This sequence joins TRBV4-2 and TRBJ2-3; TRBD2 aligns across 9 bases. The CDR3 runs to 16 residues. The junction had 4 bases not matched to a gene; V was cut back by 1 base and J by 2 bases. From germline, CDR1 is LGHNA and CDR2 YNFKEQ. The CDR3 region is CASSQGVAGVTDTQYF. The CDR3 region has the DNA TGTGCCAGCAGCCAAGGAGTAGCGGGAGTCACAGATACGCAGTATTTT.

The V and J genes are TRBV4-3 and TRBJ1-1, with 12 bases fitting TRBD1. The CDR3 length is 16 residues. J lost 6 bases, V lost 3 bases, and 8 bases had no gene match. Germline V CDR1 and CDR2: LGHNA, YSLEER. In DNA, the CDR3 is TGCGCCAGCAGCCAGGGACAGGGGGCGCCTAGGGCTGAAGCTTTCTTT. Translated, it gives CASSQGQGAPRAEAFF.

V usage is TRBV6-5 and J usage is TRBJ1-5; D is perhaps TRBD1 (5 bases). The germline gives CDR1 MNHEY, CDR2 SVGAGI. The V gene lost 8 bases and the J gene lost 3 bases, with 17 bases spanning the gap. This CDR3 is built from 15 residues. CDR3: CASPGVGVDNQPQHF. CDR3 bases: TGTGCCAGCCCGGGGGTGGGAGTGGACAATCAGCCCCAGCATTTT.

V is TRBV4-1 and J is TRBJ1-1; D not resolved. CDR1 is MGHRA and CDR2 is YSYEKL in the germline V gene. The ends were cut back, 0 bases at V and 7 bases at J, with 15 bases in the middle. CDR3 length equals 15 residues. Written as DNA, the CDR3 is TGCGCCAGCAGCCAAGATCGAACCCAGGCTAATGAAGCTTTCTTT. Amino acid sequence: CASSQDRTQANEAFF.

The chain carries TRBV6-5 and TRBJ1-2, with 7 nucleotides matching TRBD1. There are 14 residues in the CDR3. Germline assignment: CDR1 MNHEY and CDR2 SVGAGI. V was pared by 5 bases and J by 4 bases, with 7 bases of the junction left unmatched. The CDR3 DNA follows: TGTGCCAGCAGTCTTGCCGGGACAGCCTATGGCTACACCTTC. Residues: CASSLAGTAYGYTF.

The CDR3 loop reads CASSISGGRRNQPQHF. In nucleotides, the CDR3 is TGTGCCAGTAGTATTTCGGGGGGACGACGGAATCAGCCCCAGCATTTT. This chain uses TRBV19 with TRBJ1-5, with D possibly TRBD1 on 5 matching bases. Trimming pared 3 bases from V and 4 bases from J, leaving 16 bases between. The CDR3 sequence is 16 residues long. CDR1 is LNHDA and CDR2 is SQIVND in the germline V gene (reference sequence).

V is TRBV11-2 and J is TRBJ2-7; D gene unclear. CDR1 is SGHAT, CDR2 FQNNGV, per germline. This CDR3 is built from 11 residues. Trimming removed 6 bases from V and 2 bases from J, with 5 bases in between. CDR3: CASRSTYEQYF. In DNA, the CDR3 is TGTGCCAGCAGATCTACCTACGAGCAGTACTTC.